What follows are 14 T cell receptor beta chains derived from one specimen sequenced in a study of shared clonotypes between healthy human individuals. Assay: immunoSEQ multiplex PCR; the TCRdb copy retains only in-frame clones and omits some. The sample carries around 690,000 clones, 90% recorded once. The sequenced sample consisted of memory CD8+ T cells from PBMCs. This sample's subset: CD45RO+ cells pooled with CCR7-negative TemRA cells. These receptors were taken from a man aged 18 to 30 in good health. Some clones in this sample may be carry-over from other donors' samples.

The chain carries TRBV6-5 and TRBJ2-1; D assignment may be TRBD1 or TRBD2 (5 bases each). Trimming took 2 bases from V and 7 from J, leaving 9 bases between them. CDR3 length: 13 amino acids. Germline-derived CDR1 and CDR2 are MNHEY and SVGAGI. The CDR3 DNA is TGTGCCAGCAGTTACCGGGGCGAAAATGAGCAGTTCTTC. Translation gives CASSYRGENEQFF.

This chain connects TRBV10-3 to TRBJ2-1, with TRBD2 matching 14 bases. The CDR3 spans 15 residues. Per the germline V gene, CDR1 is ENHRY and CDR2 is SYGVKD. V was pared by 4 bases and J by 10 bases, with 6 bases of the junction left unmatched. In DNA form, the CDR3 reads TGTGCCATCAGTGTTACCGGGACTAGCGGGAGCGAGCAGTTCTTC. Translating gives CAISVTGTSGSEQFF.

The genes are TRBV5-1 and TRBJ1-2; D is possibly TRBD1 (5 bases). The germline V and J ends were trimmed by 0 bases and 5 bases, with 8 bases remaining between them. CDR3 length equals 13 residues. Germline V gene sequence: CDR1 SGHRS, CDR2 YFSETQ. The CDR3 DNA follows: TGCGCCAGCAGCTTGGCCGGGGGATATGGCTACACCTTC. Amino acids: CASSLAGGYGYTF.

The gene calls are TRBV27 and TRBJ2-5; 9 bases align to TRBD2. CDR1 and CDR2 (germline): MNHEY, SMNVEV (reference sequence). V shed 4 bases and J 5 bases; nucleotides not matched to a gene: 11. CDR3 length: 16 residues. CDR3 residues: CASSSVAGDWWETQYF. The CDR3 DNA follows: TGTGCCAGCAGTTCCGTAGCGGGAGATTGGTGGGAGACCCAGTACTTC.

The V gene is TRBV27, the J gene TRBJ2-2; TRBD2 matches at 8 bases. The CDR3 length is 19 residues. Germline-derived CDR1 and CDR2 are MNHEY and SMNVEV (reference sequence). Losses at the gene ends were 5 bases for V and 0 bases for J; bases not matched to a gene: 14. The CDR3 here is CASSLEGLVLKSNTGELFF. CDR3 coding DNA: TGTGCCAGCAGTCTAGAGGGACTAGTTCTAAAGTCGAACACCGGGGAGCTGTTTTTT.

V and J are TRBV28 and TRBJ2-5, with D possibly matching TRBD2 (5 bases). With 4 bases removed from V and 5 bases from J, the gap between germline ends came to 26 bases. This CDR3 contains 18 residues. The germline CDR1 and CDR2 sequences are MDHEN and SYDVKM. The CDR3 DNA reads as TGTGCCAGCAGTTCCATCCTTTTGTCGCGACTATACTGGGAGACCCAGTACTTC. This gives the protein CASSSILLSRLYWETQYF.

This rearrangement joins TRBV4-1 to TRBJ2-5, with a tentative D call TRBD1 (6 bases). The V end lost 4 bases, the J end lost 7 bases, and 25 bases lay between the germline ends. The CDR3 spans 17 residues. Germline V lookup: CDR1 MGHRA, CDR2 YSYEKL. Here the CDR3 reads CASSPPGAGYPRGTQYF. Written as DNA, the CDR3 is TGCGCCAGCAGCCCCCCAGGGGCAGGGTATCCAAGAGGGACCCAGTACTTC.

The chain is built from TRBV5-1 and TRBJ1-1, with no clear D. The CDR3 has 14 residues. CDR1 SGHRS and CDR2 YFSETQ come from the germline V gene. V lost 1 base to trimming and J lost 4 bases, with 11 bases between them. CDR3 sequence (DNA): TGCGCCAGCAGCTTGCCCGGGCTGGGCACTGAAGCTTTCTTT. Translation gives CASSLPGLGTEAFF.

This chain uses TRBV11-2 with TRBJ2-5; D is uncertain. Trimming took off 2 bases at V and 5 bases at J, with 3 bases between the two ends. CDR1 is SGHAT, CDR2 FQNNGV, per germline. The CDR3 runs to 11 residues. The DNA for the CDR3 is TGTGCCAGCAGCTTAACCGAGACCCAGTACTTC. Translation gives CASSLTETQYF.

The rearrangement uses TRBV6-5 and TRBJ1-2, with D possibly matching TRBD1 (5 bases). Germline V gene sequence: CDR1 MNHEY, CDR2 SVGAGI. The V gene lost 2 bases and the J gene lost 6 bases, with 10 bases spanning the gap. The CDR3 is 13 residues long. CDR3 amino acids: CASSYNGGDGYTF. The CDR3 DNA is TGTGCCAGCAGTTACAATGGGGGGGATGGCTACACCTTC.

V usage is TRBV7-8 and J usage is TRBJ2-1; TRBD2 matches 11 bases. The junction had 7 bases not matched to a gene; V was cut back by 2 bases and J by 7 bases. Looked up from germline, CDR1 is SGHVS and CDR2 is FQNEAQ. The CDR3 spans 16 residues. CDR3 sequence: CASSLLAGGPRNEQFF. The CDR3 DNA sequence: TGTGCCAGCAGCTTATTAGCGGGAGGGCCGAGGAATGAGCAGTTCTTC.

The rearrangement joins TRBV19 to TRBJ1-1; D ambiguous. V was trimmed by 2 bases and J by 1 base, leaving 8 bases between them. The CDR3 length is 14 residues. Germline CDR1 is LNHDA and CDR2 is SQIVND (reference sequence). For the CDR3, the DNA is TGTGCCAGTAGTATAAACCCAGCGAACACTGAAGCTTTCTTT. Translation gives CASSINPANTEAFF.

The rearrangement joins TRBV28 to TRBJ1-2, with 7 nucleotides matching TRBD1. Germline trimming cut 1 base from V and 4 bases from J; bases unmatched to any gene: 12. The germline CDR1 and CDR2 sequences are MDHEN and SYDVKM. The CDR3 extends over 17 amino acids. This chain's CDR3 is CASSLFRGETDIYGYTF. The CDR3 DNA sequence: TGTGCCAGCAGTTTATTCAGGGGGGAAACAGATATCTATGGCTACACCTTC.

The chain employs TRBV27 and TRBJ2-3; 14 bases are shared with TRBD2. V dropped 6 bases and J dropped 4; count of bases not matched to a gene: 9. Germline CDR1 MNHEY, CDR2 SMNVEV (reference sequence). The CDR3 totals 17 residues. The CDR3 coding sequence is TGTGCCAGCAGCCTACCCCCGGGACTAGCGGGAGCAGATACGCAGTATTTT. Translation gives CASSLPPGLAGADTQYF.